This T cell receptor (beta chain) was found in a study of cytomegalovirus exposure and HLA in healthy donors. Primers for the PCR totalled 60 Vbeta and 13 Jbeta. Assay used: immunoSEQ multiplex PCR; TCRdb lists only in-frame clones, some missing. Altogether 150,000 to 200,000 clones are present, nearly 70% being singletons, with the ten largest covering about 9.4%. Germline V gene sequence: CDR1 SGHDT, CDR2 YYEEEE. V gave up 4 bases and J gave up 3 bases, with 17 bases separating them. The length of the CDR3 is 16 residues. The chain joins TRBV5-6 to TRBJ1-5; maybe TRBD1 (5 bases). What was sequenced was PBMCs. The source is a man aged 25 to 40 in good health and CMV-seropositive. CDR3 sequence reads: CASSRVGGSPNQPQHF. In nucleotides, the CDR3 is TGTGCCAGCAGCCGAGTGGGGGGGTCACCCAATCAGCCCCAGCATTTT.